This entry lists 25 T cell receptor beta chains sequenced from one sample in a study of blood T cell repertoires in COVID-19. Some clones are missing from TCRdb's copy, which holds only in-frame ones; the method was immunoSEQ multiplex PCR. The data hold about 260,000 clones, with approximately 92% observed a single time. Sequenced material: peripheral blood. The receptors stem from a person aged 18 to 35 with COVID-19, enrolled during active disease.

This rearrangement joins TRBV6-5 to TRBJ1-5, with 9 nucleotides matching TRBD1. The CDR3 sequence is 15 residues long. Germline V gene lookup returns CDR1 MNHEY and CDR2 SVGAGI. V gave up 4 bases and J gave up 1 base; unmatched junction bases: 2. The CDR3 nucleotides are TGTGCCAGCAGTTTCGGGACAGGGAGCAATCAGCCCCAGCATTTT. Its protein is CASSFGTGSNQPQHF.

The CDR3 DNA reads TGTGCCAGCAGCCAAGATGGGGGCAGGGCTGGCACTGAAGCTTTCTTT. Protein product: CASSQDGGRAGTEAFF. The rearrangement uses TRBV14 and TRBJ1-1; tentatively, D is TRBD1 (6 bases). V shed 0 bases and J shed 4 bases, with 15 bases lying between them. CDR1 SGHDN and CDR2 FVKESK come from the germline V gene. This CDR3 contains 16 residues.

J is TRBJ1-3 and V is TRBV4-2; tentative D call: TRBD1 (5 bases). The CDR3 is 14 amino acids. Germline V gives CDR1 LGHNA, CDR2 YNFKEQ. Deletions cut 7 bases from V and 0 bases from J, with 10 bases between. In DNA form, the CDR3 reads TGTGCCAGCAAAGGGGTAAGCTCTGGAAACACCATATATTTT. Translation gives CASKGVSSGNTIYF.

The rearrangement links TRBV6-1 to TRBJ2-1; possibly TRBD2 for D (5 bases). V was cut by 1 base and J by 7 bases, with 11 bases left in between. Looked up from germline, CDR1 is MNHNS and CDR2 is SASEGT. CDR3 size: 14 residues. The CDR3, as DNA: TGTGCCAGCAGTGAAGACCCTAGCCGGAATGAGCAGTTCTTC. Protein sequence: CASSEDPSRNEQFF.

The CDR3, as DNA: TGTGCCAGCAGTTATCTCGCGGGAGACGTCTACGAGCAGTACTTC. Amino acid sequence: CASSYLAGDVYEQYF. V usage is TRBV6-5 and J usage is TRBJ2-7, with 7 positions matching TRBD2. Germline trimming cut 3 bases from V and 3 bases from J; bases unmatched to any gene: 8. Germline V gene data show CDR1 as MNHEY and CDR2 as SVGAGI. The length of the CDR3 is 15 residues.

The chain has TRBV9 and TRBJ2-2, with 11 nucleotides matching TRBD2. Germline V lookup: CDR1 SGDLS, CDR2 YYNGEE. The length of the CDR3 is 16 residues. Trimming at V came to 0 bases and at J to 5 bases, leaving 3 bases not matched to a gene. The CDR3 spells CASSVARTSGTGELFF. CDR3 DNA sequence: TGTGCCAGCAGCGTAGCAAGGACTAGCGGGACCGGGGAGCTGTTTTTT.

V is TRBV28 and J is TRBJ2-1, with TRBD2 identical over 8 bases. The germline gives CDR1 MDHEN, CDR2 SYDVKM. This CDR3 spans 13 amino acids. The V gene end was trimmed by 6 bases and the J gene end by 8 bases; junction bases not matched to a gene: 6. Here the CDR3 DNA reads TGTGCCAGCAGCCCCTGGCGGGAGGATGAGCAGTTCTTC. Translation: CASSPWREDEQFF.

The chain combines TRBV29-1 with TRBJ2-1; TRBD2 matches 8 bases. Trimming cost V 7 bases and J 0 bases; bases outside gene matches: 11. The CDR3 consists of 16 residues. The germline gives CDR1 SQVTM, CDR2 ANQGSEA. The CDR3 reads CSARGSGTSSYNEQFF. CDR3 nucleotides: TGCAGCGCGCGAGGTAGCGGGACCTCCTCCTACAATGAGCAGTTCTTC.

This chain connects TRBV2 to TRBJ1-4; no reliable D call. CDR1 is SNHLY, CDR2 FYNNEI, per germline. There are 10 residues in the CDR3. V lost 10 bases and J lost 8, with 8 bases in between. CDR3: CATYSEKLFF. CDR3 in DNA: TGTGCCACCTATTCAGAAAAACTGTTTTTT.

Only one count was recorded for this clone. The rearrangement joins TRBV5-1 to TRBJ2-5; 9 nucleotides align to TRBD2. Per the germline V gene, CDR1 is SGHRS and CDR2 is YFSETQ. The CDR3 consists of 16 residues. Germline trimming cut 0 bases from V and 5 bases from J; bases unmatched to any gene: 8. CDR3 in amino acids: CASSLDAGGGRETQYF. In nucleotides, the CDR3 is TGCGCCAGCAGCTTGGACGCGGGAGGGGGTAGGGAGACCCAGTACTTC.

V gene TRBV19 combines with J gene TRBJ1-4; 9 bases match TRBD1. In germline, CDR1 is LNHDA, CDR2 SQIVND (reference sequence). Unmatched junction bases numbered 5, after V lost 6 bases and J lost 6 bases. CDR3 length equals 14 residues. The CDR3 region has the DNA TGTGCCAGTAGCTCCGGGACAGGGCATGAAAAACTGTTTTTT. This codes for CASSSGTGHEKLFF.

J is TRBJ2-2 and V is TRBV19; 7 bases match TRBD1. Germline V gene sequence: CDR1 LNHDA, CDR2 SQIVND (reference sequence). This CDR3 contains 15 residues. The trim removed 5 bases at V and 4 bases at J, leaving 7 bases unmatched. CDR3 nucleotides: TGTGCCAGTAGTTCCGACAGGGTGCGCACCGGGGAGCTGTTTTTT. This gives the protein CASSSDRVRTGELFF.

The chain uses TRBV25-1 and TRBJ2-7, with a weak D call TRBD1 (6 bases). Germline V gene data show CDR1 as MGHDK and CDR2 as SYGVNS. V was pared by 1 base and J by 4 bases, with 11 bases between. This CDR3 region has 14 residues. The CDR3 nucleotides are TGTGCCAGCAGTGAATTAGGCAGGGGATACGAGCAGTACTTC. Protein: CASSELGRGYEQYF.

The chain couples TRBV6-5 to TRBJ2-5, with D possibly matching TRBD1 (6 bases). This CDR3 has 12 amino acids. Per germline, CDR1 MNHEY and CDR2 SVGAGI. V was shortened by 5 bases and J by 5 bases, with 9 bases between the two germline ends. This CDR3 is CASSTRGETQYF. DNA of the CDR3: TGTGCCAGCAGTACCAGGGGCGAGACCCAGTACTTC.

This sequence joins TRBV5-1 and TRBJ2-5, with 9 bases that match TRBD1. This CDR3 has 14 amino acids. The germline V gene encodes CDR1 SGHRS and CDR2 YFSETQ. Trimming cost V 4 bases and J 3 bases; bases outside gene matches: 4. In DNA form, the CDR3 reads TGCGCCAGCAGCGTAAGGACAGGGGAAGAGACCCAGTACTTC. This sequence encodes CASSVRTGEETQYF.

The chain carries TRBV28 and TRBJ1-1, with 7 bases that match TRBD1. In germline, CDR1 is MDHEN, CDR2 SYDVKM. The CDR3 runs to 16 residues. The ends lost 4 bases at V and 3 bases at J; junction bases unmatched: 11. The DNA for the CDR3 is TGTGCCAGCAGTTCGGTAGGGACAGAGTGGGACACTGAAGCTTTCTTT. Residues: CASSSVGTEWDTEAFF.

The chain uses TRBV5-1 and TRBJ2-7, with 8 bases that match TRBD1. The germline V gene encodes CDR1 SGHRS and CDR2 YFSETQ. The CDR3 runs 13 residues. The junction had 9 bases not matched to a gene; V was cut back by 6 bases and J by 7 bases. CDR3 nucleotides: TGCGCCAGCAAAAACCAGGGGGCAGAAGAGCAGTACTTC. Protein: CASKNQGAEEQYF.

CDR3 protein: CASREMAAANELFF. DNA for the CDR3: TGTGCCAGCAGAGAGATGGCGGCAGCTAATGAGCTGTTTTTT. The chain combines TRBV27 with TRBJ2-2; D is unresolved. Trimming cost V 6 bases and J 11 bases, with 19 bases left between them. The CDR3 extends over 14 amino acids. Germline values: CDR1 MNHEY, CDR2 SMNVEV (reference sequence).

The J gene is TRBJ2-7, the V gene TRBV14, with D uncertain. The germline V gene has CDR1 SGHDN and CDR2 FVKESK. V was clipped by 0 bases and J by 6 bases, with 6 bases between them. The CDR3 runs to 12 residues. The CDR3 DNA reads as TGTGCCAGCAGCCAAGATCTCCCCGAGCAGTACTTC. Encoded protein: CASSQDLPEQYF.

The J gene is TRBJ1-2, the V gene TRBV7-9; maybe TRBD1 (5 bases). Germline values: CDR1 SEHNR, CDR2 FQNEAQ (reference sequence). V lost 1 base and J 4 bases, leaving 16 bases between the germline ends. The CDR3 length is 16 residues. CDR3 coding DNA: TGTGCCAGCAGCTTAGAGGTGGGTCAGGGCGGCTATGGCTACACCTTC. Protein: CASSLEVGQGGYGYTF.

The J gene is TRBJ2-3, the V gene TRBV29-1, with 9 bases that match TRBD1. Germline V lookup: CDR1 SQVTM, CDR2 ANQGSEA. Germline trimming cut 6 bases from V and 1 base from J; bases unmatched to any gene: 2. This CDR3 is built from 13 residues. The CDR3 is CSVRQGGTDTQYF. DNA of the CDR3: TGCAGCGTCAGACAGGGGGGCACAGATACGCAGTATTTT.

The chain employs TRBV9 and TRBJ2-5; perhaps TRBD2 as D (5 bases). The CDR3 is made up of 15 amino acids. CDR1 is SGDLS, CDR2 YYNGEE, per germline. Trimming took 4 bases from V and 5 from J, leaving 18 bases between them. The CDR3 loop is CASSPVGVHVETQYF. CDR3 DNA sequence: TGTGCCAGCAGCCCCGTCGGGGTACACGTGGAGACCCAGTACTTC.

This clone has just one count. This chain connects TRBV5-6 to TRBJ2-7, with 9 bases matching TRBD1. The germline V gene encodes CDR1 SGHDT and CDR2 YYEEEE. There are 15 residues in the CDR3. The J segment lost 5 bases and the V segment lost 0 bases, leaving 6 bases of the junction unmatched. CDR3 nucleotides: TGTGCCAGCAGCTTGGTCGACAGGGGGTCCCACGAGCAGTACTTC. Translated, it gives CASSLVDRGSHEQYF.

This sequence joins TRBV11-2 and TRBJ2-7; D may be TRBD1 (6 bases). This CDR3 has 15 residues. CDR1 and CDR2 from the germline V gene are SGHAT and FQNNGV. V was trimmed by 2 bases and J by 5 bases, leaving 16 bases between them. CDR3 region: CASSLQLAGVDEQYF. The CDR3 nucleotides are TGTGCCAGCAGCTTACAGCTGGCAGGGGTAGACGAGCAGTACTTC.

The sample holds one count of this clone. CDR3 DNA sequence: TGTGCCAGCAGCCTGAGTCCGCTTATGAACACTGAAGCTTTCTTT. Protein sequence: CASSLSPLMNTEAFF. The rearrangement links TRBV6-2 or TRBV6-3 to TRBJ1-1, with D unresolved. Germline lookup yields CDR1 MNHEY and CDR2 SVGEGT. The CDR3 sequence is 15 residues long. V lost 6 bases to trimming and J lost 0 bases, with 14 bases between them.